These T cell receptor beta chains were read from a single sample in a study of Tregs in tolerant kidney transplant recipients. Data came from immunoSEQ multiplex PCR; TCRdb stores just in-frame clones and leaves some out. The sample lists roughly 66,000 clones, roughly 90% occurring once. The sample in question was CD8+ T cells from blood, obtained before the transplant. These receptors were collected from a human donor who received a combined kidney and bone marrow transplant. CDR3s include the opening cysteine and the closing phenylalanine or tryptophan. The D gene is left open where the match is weak. For some rows the clone size is stated as once, few or many, or as a class when expanded; others skip it.

cdr3_nt: TGTGCCAGCAGTCCCAGCGGGAGTGGCTACGAGCAGTACTTC
cdr3_aa: CASSPSGSGYEQYF
j_call: TRBJ2-7
d_call: TRBD2
clone_size: NA
v_call: TRBV7-8

cdr3_nt: TGTGCCAGCAGCCAAGTTATGAAGGGACTTTCGAACACTGAAGCTTTCTTT
cdr3_aa: CASSQVMKGLSNTEAFF
j_call: TRBJ1-1
d_call: NA
clone_size: NA
v_call: TRBV4-2

cdr3_nt: TGTGCCAGCAGCTTAGCCAGTAAGTACGAGCAGTACTTC
cdr3_aa: CASSLASKYEQYF
j_call: TRBJ2-7
d_call: NA
clone_size: NA
v_call: TRBV7-8

cdr3_nt: TGCGCCAGCAGCCAAGATTTCAGAACCCCTAACTATGGCTACACCTTC
cdr3_aa: CASSQDFRTPNYGYTF
j_call: TRBJ1-2
d_call: NA
clone_size: NA
v_call: TRBV4-3

cdr3_nt: TGTGCCAGCATCGCGGGGGGGCTCTCCTACGAGCAGTACTTC
cdr3_aa: CASIAGGLSYEQYF
j_call: TRBJ2-7
d_call: TRBD2
clone_size: NA
v_call: TRBV6-6

cdr3_nt: TGTGCCAGCAGCTCGAGGACAGGCCTAATGAACACTGAAGCTTTCTTT
cdr3_aa: CASSSRTGLMNTEAFF
j_call: TRBJ1-1
d_call: TRBD1
clone_size: NA
v_call: TRBV7-2

cdr3_nt: TGCGCCAGCAGCCAAGATCTAGGTCATGGCTACACCTTC
cdr3_aa: CASSQDLGHGYTF
j_call: TRBJ1-2
d_call: NA
clone_size: NA
v_call: TRBV4-1

cdr3_nt: TGTGCCAGCAGCCCACCGGAAGCGGGACGCCAAGAGACCCAGTACTTC
cdr3_aa: CASSPPEAGRQETQYF
j_call: TRBJ2-5
d_call: TRBD2
clone_size: NA
v_call: TRBV5-6

cdr3_nt: TGTGCCAGCAGCTACCTTCCACAGGGCCGGACTAACTATGGCTACACCTTC
cdr3_aa: CASSYLPQGRTNYGYTF
j_call: TRBJ1-2
d_call: NA
clone_size: once
v_call: TRBV13

cdr3_nt: TGTGCCACCGGGACAGGGAGTAATGAGCAGTTCTTC
cdr3_aa: CATGTGSNEQFF
j_call: TRBJ2-1
d_call: TRBD1
clone_size: NA
v_call: TRBV6-4

cdr3_nt: TGTGCCAGCAGTTTATTAGCAGGGACTAGCACAGATACGCAGTATTTT
cdr3_aa: CASSLLAGTSTDTQYF
j_call: TRBJ2-3
d_call: NA
clone_size: NA
v_call: TRBV27

cdr3_nt: TGTGCCAGCAGATTAGACAGGGGGCACCTCTACGAGCAGTACTTC
cdr3_aa: CASRLDRGHLYEQYF
j_call: TRBJ2-7
d_call: TRBD1
clone_size: NA
v_call: TRBV6-5

cdr3_nt: TGTGCCATCAACTCCGACAGGGGATATGGCTACACCTTC
cdr3_aa: CAINSDRGYGYTF
j_call: TRBJ1-2
d_call: TRBD1
clone_size: NA
v_call: TRBV10-3

cdr3_nt: TGTGCCAGTGGGACTAGTCGGGGATATACGCAGTATTTT
cdr3_aa: CASGTSRGYTQYF
j_call: TRBJ2-3
d_call: TRBD2
clone_size: NA
v_call: TRBV19

cdr3_nt: TGTGCCAGCAGTCCAGGGGACAGGGGAGAGACCCAGTACTTC
cdr3_aa: CASSPGDRGETQYF
j_call: TRBJ2-5
d_call: TRBD1
clone_size: NA
v_call: TRBV6-1

cdr3_nt: TGTGCCAGCAGCTCCCTGACAGGGGTCAACACCTACGAGCAGTACTTC
cdr3_aa: CASSSLTGVNTYEQYF
j_call: TRBJ2-7
d_call: TRBD1
clone_size: NA
v_call: TRBV7-2

cdr3_nt: TGTGCCAGCTCATCTAATCACAGGGTTAATGAGCAGTTCTTC
cdr3_aa: CASSSNHRVNEQFF
j_call: TRBJ2-1
d_call: NA
clone_size: NA
v_call: TRBV18

cdr3_nt: TGTGCCAGCAGCGACGAACCTGGACATTTCGAGCAGTACTTC
cdr3_aa: CASSDEPGHFEQYF
j_call: TRBJ2-7
d_call: NA
clone_size: NA
v_call: TRBV2

cdr3_nt: TGCGCCAGCAGCTTGGACCAGGGGATGAACACTGAAGCTTTCTTT
cdr3_aa: CASSLDQGMNTEAFF
j_call: TRBJ1-1
d_call: NA
clone_size: NA
v_call: TRBV5-1

cdr3_nt: TGTGCCAGCAGCTTGAACAGGGGGCAAGGAGATACAGATACGCAGTATTTT
cdr3_aa: CASSLNRGQGDTDTQYF
j_call: TRBJ2-3
d_call: TRBD1
clone_size: NA
v_call: TRBV13

cdr3_nt: TGCGCCAGCAGCCTTAACAGGGGGCAAAGTCAGCCCCAGCATTTT
cdr3_aa: CASSLNRGQSQPQHF
j_call: TRBJ1-5
d_call: TRBD1
clone_size: NA
v_call: TRBV23-1

cdr3_nt: TGTGCCAGCAGCTTATCCCCGGGTCCCGGGTACGATGAGCAGTTCTTC
cdr3_aa: CASSLSPGPGYDEQFF
j_call: TRBJ2-1
d_call: NA
clone_size: once
v_call: TRBV7-6

cdr3_nt: TGTGCCAGCAGCCAGGGTCCTAGCGGGAACTACGAGCAGTACTTC
cdr3_aa: CASSQGPSGNYEQYF
j_call: TRBJ2-7
d_call: TRBD2
clone_size: NA
v_call: TRBV7-6

cdr3_nt: TGTGCCAGCAGTTCAGAGCGGGAAGAAAACTACAATGAGCAGTTCTTC
cdr3_aa: CASSSEREENYNEQFF
j_call: TRBJ2-1
d_call: TRBD2
clone_size: few
v_call: TRBV28

cdr3_nt: TGTGCCAGCAGCTACCGGGGATCCTACGAGCAGTACTTC
cdr3_aa: CASSYRGSYEQYF
j_call: TRBJ2-7
d_call: NA
clone_size: NA
v_call: TRBV5-5

cdr3_nt: TGTGCCTGGAACCAAATAGTTTCCTACGAGCAGTACTTC
cdr3_aa: CAWNQIVSYEQYF
j_call: TRBJ2-7
d_call: NA
clone_size: NA
v_call: TRBV30

cdr3_nt: TGTGCCAGTAGTCTAGGCGGGACCCAGTACTTC
cdr3_aa: CASSLGGTQYF
j_call: TRBJ2-5
d_call: NA
clone_size: NA
v_call: TRBV19

cdr3_nt: TGTGCCAGCAGTTCCTTAGCGACCCTCACAGATACGCAGTATTTT
cdr3_aa: CASSSLATLTDTQYF
j_call: TRBJ2-3
d_call: NA
clone_size: NA
v_call: TRBV27

cdr3_nt: TGTGCCAGCAGCTGGCCCATTAACTCTGGAAACACCATATATTTT
cdr3_aa: CASSWPINSGNTIYF
j_call: TRBJ1-3
d_call: NA
clone_size: NA
v_call: TRBV11-2

cdr3_nt: TGTGCCAGCAGCGCCGGGAGCTACGAGCAGTACTTC
cdr3_aa: CASSAGSYEQYF
j_call: TRBJ2-7
d_call: NA
clone_size: NA
v_call: TRBV13

cdr3_nt: TGCGCCAGCAGCCAAGTGTCTACAGGGGATGGCTACACCTTC
cdr3_aa: CASSQVSTGDGYTF
j_call: TRBJ1-2
d_call: TRBD1
clone_size: NA
v_call: TRBV7-9

cdr3_nt: TGTGCCAGCAGTCGACAGGGTAGGGGTGAAAAACTGTTTTTT
cdr3_aa: CASSRQGRGEKLFF
j_call: TRBJ1-4
d_call: TRBD1
clone_size: NA
v_call: TRBV27

cdr3_nt: TGTGCCAGCAGCGTAGGCGGGGTACCGTCCTACGAGCAGTACTTC
cdr3_aa: CASSVGGVPSYEQYF
j_call: TRBJ2-7
d_call: NA
clone_size: NA
v_call: TRBV9

cdr3_nt: TGTGCCAGCAGCTTCGGGGGTAGCTACGAGCAGTACTTC
cdr3_aa: CASSFGGSYEQYF
j_call: TRBJ2-7
d_call: NA
clone_size: NA
v_call: TRBV5-6

cdr3_nt: TGTGCCAGCAGCTTGGACAGGGGGCACGAGCAGTACTTC
cdr3_aa: CASSLDRGHEQYF
j_call: TRBJ2-7
d_call: TRBD1
clone_size: NA
v_call: TRBV7-9

cdr3_nt: TGTGCCAGCAGAGACGGACTAGCGCTTGGAAGGACCCAGTACTTC
cdr3_aa: CASRDGLALGRTQYF
j_call: TRBJ2-5
d_call: TRBD2
clone_size: NA
v_call: TRBV5-6

cdr3_nt: TGTGCCAGCAGCCCCGGGGTCTCTGGAAACACCATATATTTT
cdr3_aa: CASSPGVSGNTIYF
j_call: TRBJ1-3
d_call: NA
clone_size: NA
v_call: TRBV13

cdr3_nt: TGTGCCACGACAGAGTCAACCTACGAGCAGTACTTC
cdr3_aa: CATTESTYEQYF
j_call: TRBJ2-7
d_call: NA
clone_size: NA
v_call: TRBV28

cdr3_nt: TGCGCCAGCAGCCAAGACGACAGTATCTCCTACGAGCAGTACTTC
cdr3_aa: CASSQDDSISYEQYF
j_call: TRBJ2-7
d_call: NA
clone_size: NA
v_call: TRBV4-3

cdr3_nt: TGTGCCAGCAGTCCAGGGGGCAACTATGGCTACACCTTC
cdr3_aa: CASSPGGNYGYTF
j_call: TRBJ1-2
d_call: TRBD1
clone_size: NA
v_call: TRBV27

cdr3_nt: TGCGCCAGCAGCTCGGTCCGGGACAGGGAAATTCAGCCCCAGCATTTT
cdr3_aa: CASSSVRDREIQPQHF
j_call: TRBJ1-5
d_call: TRBD1
clone_size: NA
v_call: TRBV5-1

cdr3_nt: TGTGCCAGCAGTCTGGCGGACAGGGGTTCCTACGAGCAGTACTTC
cdr3_aa: CASSLADRGSYEQYF
j_call: TRBJ2-7
d_call: TRBD1
clone_size: NA
v_call: TRBV27

cdr3_nt: TGTGCCAGCAGCCAGGGGTGGACAGATACGCAGTATTTT
cdr3_aa: CASSQGWTDTQYF
j_call: TRBJ2-3
d_call: NA
clone_size: NA
v_call: TRBV7-9

cdr3_nt: TGTGCCAGCAGCAAACATAGCGGGAGGGCGAACATTCAGTACTTC
cdr3_aa: CASSKHSGRANIQYF
j_call: TRBJ2-4
d_call: NA
clone_size: NA
v_call: TRBV21-1

cdr3_nt: TGTCTCCCACGGGACAGGGTTGAGACCCAGTACTTC
cdr3_aa: CLPRDRVETQYF
j_call: TRBJ2-5
d_call: TRBD1
clone_size: NA
v_call: TRBV28

cdr3_nt: TGTGCCACCAGCGCTCCGGGACAGGGGGCCAAATTGAGCTCCTACGAGCAGTACTTC
cdr3_aa: CATSAPGQGAKLSSYEQYF
j_call: TRBJ2-7
d_call: TRBD1
clone_size: NA
v_call: TRBV15

cdr3_nt: TGTGCCAGCAGTGAAGCGGGGACAACTGTTCGGCCTGGCCTCCACTTT
cdr3_aa: CASSEAGTTVRPGLHF
j_call: TRBJ1-6
d_call: NA
clone_size: once
v_call: TRBV6-1

cdr3_nt: TGCGCCAGCAGCCAAGAAGTCTACCGCTCCTACAATGAGCAGTTCTTC
cdr3_aa: CASSQEVYRSYNEQFF
j_call: TRBJ2-1
d_call: NA
clone_size: NA
v_call: TRBV4-3

cdr3_nt: TGTGCCAGCAGCTTAGCCGGGCAGGGGCCCTCCTACGAGCAGTACTTC
cdr3_aa: CASSLAGQGPSYEQYF
j_call: TRBJ2-7
d_call: NA
clone_size: NA
v_call: TRBV13

cdr3_nt: TGCGCCAGCAGCCAAGGCGGGACAGGGAGTCAGCCCCAGCATTTT
cdr3_aa: CASSQGGTGSQPQHF
j_call: TRBJ1-5
d_call: TRBD1
clone_size: NA
v_call: TRBV4-1

cdr3_nt: TGTGCCAGCAGCACCCGGGGTTCGGATACGCAGTATTTT
cdr3_aa: CASSTRGSDTQYF
j_call: TRBJ2-3
d_call: NA
clone_size: NA
v_call: TRBV6-1

cdr3_nt: TGTGCCAGCAGCTCACTTAGCGGGGAAGGTAATGAGCAGTTCTTC
cdr3_aa: CASSSLSGEGNEQFF
j_call: TRBJ2-1
d_call: TRBD2
clone_size: NA
v_call: TRBV5-6

cdr3_nt: TGCGCCAGCAGTCGGGTGCGGGGGACTAGCGGGACAAATGAGCAGTTCTTC
cdr3_aa: CASSRVRGTSGTNEQFF
j_call: TRBJ2-1
d_call: TRBD2
clone_size: NA
v_call: TRBV5-1

cdr3_nt: TGTGCCAGCAGTTTACAGGGGGCGGCTCAGCCCCAGCATTTT
cdr3_aa: CASSLQGAAQPQHF
j_call: TRBJ1-5
d_call: TRBD1
clone_size: once
v_call: TRBV27